The 19 T cell receptor beta chains below were found in one sample sequenced in a study of T-cell memory formation after mild COVID-19. Using its own MiXCR run on the 5' RACE reads, TCRdb lists one record per CDR3 protein. Of about 280,000 distinct CDR3 sequences in the sample, over 7% were seen once. Sequenced: PBMCs or a T cell subset sorted from them (not recorded which). The receptors were sampled from a man aged 18 to 29 who had mild COVID-19 (a few samples of this study predate the infection). Cell type and time point are not known.

V usage is TRBV6-5 and J usage is TRBJ2-5; 8 bases are a match to TRBD2. The trim removed 8 bases at V and 5 bases at J, leaving 7 bases unmatched. In germline, CDR1 is MNHEY, CDR2 SVGAGI. CDR3 length: 13 residues. CDR3 nucleotide sequence: TGTGCCAGCTGCGCGGGGGGAGTTGAGACCCAGTACTTC. It codes for CASCAGGVETQYF.

V gene TRBV7-2 combines with J gene TRBJ1-5; 7 bases fit TRBD1. Germline trimming cut 5 bases from V and 6 bases from J; bases unmatched to any gene: 4. The CDR3 runs 13 residues. Germline V gives CDR1 SGHTA, CDR2 FQGNSA. CDR3 DNA: TGTGCCAGCAGCGGACAGGAGGGTCAGCCCCAGCATTTT. The encoded protein is CASSGQEGQPQHF. Variable domain in full (rest from reference TRBV7-2 and TRBJ1-5): GAGVSQSPSNKVTEKGKDVELRCDPISGHTALYWYRQSLGQGLEFLIYFQGNSAPDKSGLPSDRFSAERTGGSVSTLTIQRTQQEDSAVYLCASSGQEGQPQHFGDGTRLSIL.

The chain recombines TRBV5-1 with TRBJ1-1; D is ambiguous. Looked up from germline, CDR1 is SGHRS and CDR2 is YFSETQ. The CDR3 totals 17 residues. V was cut by 4 bases and J by 3 bases, with 22 bases left in between. CDR3 DNA sequence: TGCGCCAGCAGCATGATACCTCCGGGTCGAAGGCACACTGAAGCTTTCTTT. Translated, it gives CASSMIPPGRRHTEAFF.

This clonotype was found a few times. This rearrangement joins TRBV15 to TRBJ2-3, with 7 nucleotides matching TRBD1. The CDR3 is 15 residues long. CDR1 and CDR2 (germline): LNHNV, YYDKDF (reference sequence). V was clipped by 4 bases and J by 0 bases; unmatched bases: 4. The CDR3 sequence: CATSMSRGSTDTQYF. CDR3 nucleotides: TGTGCCACCAGCATGAGCAGGGGGAGCACAGATACGCAGTATTTT.

The chain has TRBV15 and TRBJ1-1; D gene unclear. Germline V gene sequence: CDR1 LNHNV, CDR2 YYDKDF (reference sequence). V lost 5 bases, J lost 0 bases, and 13 bases lay in between. The CDR3 is made up of 15 amino acids. This CDR3 is CATSRRWALNTEAFF. CDR3 coding DNA: TGTGCCACCAGCCGCCGATGGGCCTTGAACACTGAAGCTTTCTTT.

There are a few counts of this clonotype. V and J are TRBV6-1 and TRBJ2-7, with TRBD1 matching over 7 bases. Germline V CDR1 and CDR2: MNHNS, SASEGT. The CDR3 is 13 residues long. The V and J ends lost 6 bases and 0 bases, in that order; junction bases with no gene match: 2. The CDR3 reads CASRRDSSYEQYF. CDR3 bases: TGTGCCAGCAGGAGGGACAGCTCCTACGAGCAGTACTTC.

The V and J genes are TRBV4-3 and TRBJ1-1; tentatively, D is TRBD1 (5 bases). The V gene lost 0 bases and the J gene lost 4 bases, with 9 bases spanning the gap. This CDR3 comprises 14 residues. Per the germline V gene, CDR1 is LGHNA and CDR2 is YSLEER. The CDR3 reads CASSQEQVGTEAFF. Written as DNA, the CDR3 is TGCGCCAGCAGCCAAGAACAGGTGGGCACTGAAGCTTTCTTT.

The V and J genes are TRBV27 and TRBJ2-7; TRBD1 might be the D (5 bases). CDR1 and CDR2 from the germline V gene are MNHEY and SMNVEV (reference sequence). V gave up 3 bases and J gave up 3 bases, with 12 bases separating them. The CDR3 extends over 14 amino acids. This CDR3 reads CASSFSDSYYEQYF. CDR3 nucleotides: TGTGCCAGCAGTTTCTCCGACAGCTACTACGAGCAGTACTTC.

The chain is built from TRBV20-1 and TRBJ2-7, with 9 nucleotides matching TRBD1. V shed 5 bases and J 2 bases; nucleotides not matched to a gene: 1. This CDR3 is built from 12 residues. In germline, CDR1 is DFQATT, CDR2 SNEGSKA (reference sequence). CDR3 residues: CSAGTGPYEQYF. As DNA, the CDR3 is TGCAGTGCTGGGACAGGGCCCTACGAGCAGTACTTC.

The sample holds a few counts of this clonotype. The chain combines TRBV12-3 or TRBV12-4 with TRBJ2-2; D gene unclear. V was pared by 4 bases and J by 6 bases, with 18 bases between. This CDR3 is 16 amino acids long. The CDR3 region has the DNA TGTGCCAGCAGTTCCCAGGTTTGGGGTGGTGCCGGGGAGCTGTTTTTT. Its translation: CASSSQVWGGAGELFF.

With respect to this clonotype: One end of the junction varies from germline; a read error may be responsible. The V gene is TRBV6-2 or TRBV6-3, the J gene TRBJ2-2, with a possible D match to TRBD2 (6 bases). This CDR3 spans 14 amino acids. Per germline, CDR1 MNHEY and CDR2 SVGEGT. CDR3 coding DNA: TGTGCCAGCAGTAACTCGCCGGAGGGCGGGGAGCTGTTTTTT. This gives the protein CASSNSPEGGELFF.

This clonotype has a handful of counts. CDR3 sequence reads: CASSLAGRSGYGYTF. The CDR3 DNA reads as TGTGCCAGCTCACTAGCAGGGAGGTCGGGCTATGGCTACACCTTC. This chain uses TRBV12-3 or TRBV12-4 with TRBJ1-2, with a possible D match to TRBD1 (5 bases). This CDR3 comprises 15 residues. Trimming removed 8 bases from V and 4 bases from J, with 20 bases in between.

The CDR3 protein is CSAAQGYSYEQYF. For the CDR3, the DNA is TGCAGTGCCGCACAGGGATATTCCTACGAGCAGTACTTC. The rearrangement uses TRBV20-1 and TRBJ2-7; D is perhaps TRBD1 (6 bases). Per germline, CDR1 DFQATT and CDR2 SNEGSKA (reference sequence). The V end was cut by 6 bases, the J end by 1 base, with 13 bases between. The CDR3 runs 13 residues.

The genes are TRBV3-1 and TRBJ2-1; 7 bases are shared with TRBD1. This CDR3 is 16 amino acids long. Germline V lookup: CDR1 LGHDT, CDR2 YNNKEL (reference sequence). After removal of 1 base from V and 2 bases from J, the junction contained 5 bases not matched to a gene. The CDR3 DNA sequence: TGTGCCAGCAGCCAAGGGGGACAGAAGGCCTACAATGAGCAGTTCTTC. Amino acids: CASSQGGQKAYNEQFF.

This clonotype was counted a few times. The CDR3 DNA follows: TGCGCCAGCAGCCAGGGGGTAAGAAGATCCGGGGAGCTGTTTTTT. It is translated as CASSQGVRRSGELFF. The V gene is TRBV4-3, the J gene TRBJ2-2; D tentatively fits TRBD1 or TRBD2 (5 bases each). Germline V CDR1 and CDR2: LGHNA, YSLEER. CDR3 length: 15 amino acids. Trimming stripped 3 bases from V and 6 bases from J, with 14 bases between.

This clonotype was counted only a few times. V gene TRBV7-9 combines with J gene TRBJ1-2; 7 bases line up with TRBD1. CDR1 SEHNR and CDR2 FQNEAQ come from the germline V gene (reference sequence). The CDR3 has 15 residues. The J segment lost 3 bases and the V segment lost 3 bases, leaving 7 bases of the junction unmatched. This CDR3 is CASSFPTGHDYGYTF. The CDR3 DNA reads as TGTGCCAGCAGCTTCCCGACAGGGCACGACTATGGCTACACCTTC.

This clonotype has ten or more counts. For the CDR3, the DNA is TGCGCCAGCAGCTTCTACCGAGGCACAGATACGCAGTATTTT. Its translation is CASSFYRGTDTQYF. The rearrangement uses TRBV5-1 and TRBJ2-3; no clear D gene. The V end was cut by 2 bases, the J end by 1 base, with 8 bases between. The CDR3 sequence is 14 residues long. Germline CDR1 SGHRS, CDR2 YFSETQ.

This clonotype came up a few times. The V and J genes are TRBV24-1 and TRBJ1-2, with a possible D match to TRBD1 (5 bases). CDR3 size: 13 residues. Germline V gene sequence: CDR1 KGHDR, CDR2 SFDVKD. V was trimmed by 6 bases and J by 4 bases, leaving 11 bases between them. The CDR3 DNA sequence: TGTGCCACCAGTCGAGGGGTTGGCTATGGCTACACCTTC. Translation gives CATSRGVGYGYTF.

The chain links TRBV15 to TRBJ1-1; no definite D call. The germline V and J ends were trimmed by 3 bases and 4 bases, with 12 bases remaining between them. The CDR3 contains 14 residues. Germline V lookup: CDR1 LNHNV, CDR2 YYDKDF (reference sequence). CDR3 region: CATSSLLGSTEAFF. CDR3 coding DNA: TGTGCCACCAGCAGCCTCTTGGGGAGCACTGAAGCTTTCTTT.